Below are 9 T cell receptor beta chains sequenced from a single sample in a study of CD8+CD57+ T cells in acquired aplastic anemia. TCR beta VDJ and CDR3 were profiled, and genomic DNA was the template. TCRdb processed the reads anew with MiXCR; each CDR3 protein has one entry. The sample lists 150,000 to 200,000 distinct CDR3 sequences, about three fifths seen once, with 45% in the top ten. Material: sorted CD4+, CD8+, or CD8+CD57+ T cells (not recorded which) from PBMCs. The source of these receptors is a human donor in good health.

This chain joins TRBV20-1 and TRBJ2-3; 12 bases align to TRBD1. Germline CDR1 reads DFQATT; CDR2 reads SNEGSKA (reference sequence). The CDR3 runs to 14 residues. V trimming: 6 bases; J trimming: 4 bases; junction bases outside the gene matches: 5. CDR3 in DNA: TGCAGTGCAGCCGGGACAGGGGGCTCAGATACGCAGTATTTT. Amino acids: CSAAGTGGSDTQYF.

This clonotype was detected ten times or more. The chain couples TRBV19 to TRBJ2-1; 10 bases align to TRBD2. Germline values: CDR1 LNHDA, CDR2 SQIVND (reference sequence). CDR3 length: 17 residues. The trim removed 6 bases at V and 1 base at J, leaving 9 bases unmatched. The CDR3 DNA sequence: TGTGCCAGTAGCCCGACTAGCGGGCGTGTTTCCTACAATGAGCAGTTCTTC. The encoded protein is CASSPTSGRVSYNEQFF.

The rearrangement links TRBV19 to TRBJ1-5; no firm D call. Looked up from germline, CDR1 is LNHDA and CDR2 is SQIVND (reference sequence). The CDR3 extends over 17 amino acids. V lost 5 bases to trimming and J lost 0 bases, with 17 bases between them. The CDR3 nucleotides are TGTGCCAGTAGTCACCGCCTGAGGACGGATAGCAATCAGCCCCAGCATTTT. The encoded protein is CASSHRLRTDSNQPQHF.

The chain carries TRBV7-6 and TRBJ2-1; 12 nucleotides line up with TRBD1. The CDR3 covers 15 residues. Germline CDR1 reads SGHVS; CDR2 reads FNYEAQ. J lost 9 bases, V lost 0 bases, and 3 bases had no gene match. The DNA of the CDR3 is TGTGCCAGCAGCTTAGCCGGGACAGGGGGCACTGAGCAGTTCTTC. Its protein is CASSLAGTGGTEQFF.

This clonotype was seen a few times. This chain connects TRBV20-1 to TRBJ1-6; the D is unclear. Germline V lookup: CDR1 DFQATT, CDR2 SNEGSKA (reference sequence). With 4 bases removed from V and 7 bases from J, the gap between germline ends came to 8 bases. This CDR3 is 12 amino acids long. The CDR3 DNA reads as TGCAGTGCTACCAGCAGGAATTCACCCCTCCACTTT. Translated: CSATSRNSPLHF.

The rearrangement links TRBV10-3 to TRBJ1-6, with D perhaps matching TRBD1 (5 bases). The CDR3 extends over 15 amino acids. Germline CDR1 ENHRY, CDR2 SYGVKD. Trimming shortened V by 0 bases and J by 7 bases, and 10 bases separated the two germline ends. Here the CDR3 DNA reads TGTGCCATCAGTGAGTCTGTAGGGGCAAATTCACCCCTCCACTTT. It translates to CAISESVGANSPLHF.

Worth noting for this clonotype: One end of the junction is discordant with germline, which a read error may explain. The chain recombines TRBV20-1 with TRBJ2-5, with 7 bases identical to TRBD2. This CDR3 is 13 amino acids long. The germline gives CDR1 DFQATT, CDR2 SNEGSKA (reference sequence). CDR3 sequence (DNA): TGCAGTGCCAGAGCGGGGAATGGGGGGACCCAGTACTTC. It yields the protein CSARAGNGGTQYF.

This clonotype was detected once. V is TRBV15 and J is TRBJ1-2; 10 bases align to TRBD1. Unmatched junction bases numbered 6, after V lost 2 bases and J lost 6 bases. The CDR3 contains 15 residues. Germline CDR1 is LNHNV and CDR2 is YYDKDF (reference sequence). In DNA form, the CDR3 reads TGTGCCACCAGCAGACTTGGACAGGGGGAGGATGGCTACACCTTC. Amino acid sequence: CATSRLGQGEDGYTF. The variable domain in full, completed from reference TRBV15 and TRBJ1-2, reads DAMVIQNPRYQVTQFGKPVTLSCSQTLNHNVMYWYQQKSSQAPKLLFHYYDKDFNNEADTPDNFQSRRPNTSFCFLDIRSPGLGDTAMYLCATSRLGQGEDGYTFGSGTRLTVV.

CDR3 coding DNA: TGCAGCGTTGACTGGGACAGGGAGGACAATGAGCAGTTCTTC. Protein product: CSVDWDREDNEQFF. The chain couples TRBV29-1 to TRBJ2-1; 9 bases are a match to TRBD1. J gave up 5 bases and V 3 bases, and 5 bases lay outside the gene matches. From germline, CDR1 is SQVTM and CDR2 ANQGSEA. This CDR3 has 14 amino acids.